This T cell receptor beta chain emerged from a study of blood T cell repertoires in COVID-19. Whole-study context: Sites in the United States, Italy and Spain provided acute and convalescent COVID-19 samples. T cells, B-cell-depleted T cells, or PBMCs supplied cDNA or gDNA.

Here immunoSEQ multiplex PCR was the method, and the copy in TCRdb shows in-frame clones only, minus some. The profile shows about 200,000 clones, 75% to 85% of them singletons. With 4 bases clipped from V and 4 bases from J, the junction kept 5 bases outside the gene matches. This CDR3 comprises 14 residues. Germline V gene lookup returns CDR1 SGHRS and CDR2 YFSETQ. The TCR comes from a woman aged 70-85 years with COVID-19, enrolled during active disease. Sequencing input: peripheral blood. The chain links TRBV5-1 to TRBJ1-2, with 9 positions matching TRBD1. DNA for the CDR3: TGCGCCAGCAGCAGGGGGACAGGGACCTATGGCTACACCTTC. This gives the protein CASSRGTGTYGYTF.